This T cell receptor beta chain was captured by sequencing in a study of CXCR3-negative and CXCR3-positive naive CD8 T cells. Study observations and caveats: Higher TRB CDR3 hydrophobicity marked CXCR3-positive naive cells relative to CXCR3-negative naive cells.

Researchers prepared the TRB cDNA libraries using 5' RACE with UMI labels. TCRdb re-called the 5' RACE reads; every CDR3 protein appears as one record, without DNA. The clone table shows about 140,000 distinct CDR3 sequences, with the ten largest holding 0.41%. Germline CDR1 is MNHEY and CDR2 is SVGAGI. CDR3 length: 15 amino acids. Every CD8+ T cell subset underwent triplicate sorting at about 300,000 cells apiece. A note on this clonotype: Its specificity is unknown.

Sequenced material: naive CXCR3+ CD8+ T cells from blood. Sample subset: CD45RO-CCR7+CD27+CD95- naive CD8+ T cells expressing CXCR3 (TNR3+). The sequence was obtained from a human donor in good health. Some clones in this sample may be carry-over from other donors' samples. The rearrangement links TRBV6-5 to TRBJ2-5; the D gene TCRdb calls, TRBD1, cannot be checked with no DNA. Here the CDR3 reads CASRRGATTQETQYF.